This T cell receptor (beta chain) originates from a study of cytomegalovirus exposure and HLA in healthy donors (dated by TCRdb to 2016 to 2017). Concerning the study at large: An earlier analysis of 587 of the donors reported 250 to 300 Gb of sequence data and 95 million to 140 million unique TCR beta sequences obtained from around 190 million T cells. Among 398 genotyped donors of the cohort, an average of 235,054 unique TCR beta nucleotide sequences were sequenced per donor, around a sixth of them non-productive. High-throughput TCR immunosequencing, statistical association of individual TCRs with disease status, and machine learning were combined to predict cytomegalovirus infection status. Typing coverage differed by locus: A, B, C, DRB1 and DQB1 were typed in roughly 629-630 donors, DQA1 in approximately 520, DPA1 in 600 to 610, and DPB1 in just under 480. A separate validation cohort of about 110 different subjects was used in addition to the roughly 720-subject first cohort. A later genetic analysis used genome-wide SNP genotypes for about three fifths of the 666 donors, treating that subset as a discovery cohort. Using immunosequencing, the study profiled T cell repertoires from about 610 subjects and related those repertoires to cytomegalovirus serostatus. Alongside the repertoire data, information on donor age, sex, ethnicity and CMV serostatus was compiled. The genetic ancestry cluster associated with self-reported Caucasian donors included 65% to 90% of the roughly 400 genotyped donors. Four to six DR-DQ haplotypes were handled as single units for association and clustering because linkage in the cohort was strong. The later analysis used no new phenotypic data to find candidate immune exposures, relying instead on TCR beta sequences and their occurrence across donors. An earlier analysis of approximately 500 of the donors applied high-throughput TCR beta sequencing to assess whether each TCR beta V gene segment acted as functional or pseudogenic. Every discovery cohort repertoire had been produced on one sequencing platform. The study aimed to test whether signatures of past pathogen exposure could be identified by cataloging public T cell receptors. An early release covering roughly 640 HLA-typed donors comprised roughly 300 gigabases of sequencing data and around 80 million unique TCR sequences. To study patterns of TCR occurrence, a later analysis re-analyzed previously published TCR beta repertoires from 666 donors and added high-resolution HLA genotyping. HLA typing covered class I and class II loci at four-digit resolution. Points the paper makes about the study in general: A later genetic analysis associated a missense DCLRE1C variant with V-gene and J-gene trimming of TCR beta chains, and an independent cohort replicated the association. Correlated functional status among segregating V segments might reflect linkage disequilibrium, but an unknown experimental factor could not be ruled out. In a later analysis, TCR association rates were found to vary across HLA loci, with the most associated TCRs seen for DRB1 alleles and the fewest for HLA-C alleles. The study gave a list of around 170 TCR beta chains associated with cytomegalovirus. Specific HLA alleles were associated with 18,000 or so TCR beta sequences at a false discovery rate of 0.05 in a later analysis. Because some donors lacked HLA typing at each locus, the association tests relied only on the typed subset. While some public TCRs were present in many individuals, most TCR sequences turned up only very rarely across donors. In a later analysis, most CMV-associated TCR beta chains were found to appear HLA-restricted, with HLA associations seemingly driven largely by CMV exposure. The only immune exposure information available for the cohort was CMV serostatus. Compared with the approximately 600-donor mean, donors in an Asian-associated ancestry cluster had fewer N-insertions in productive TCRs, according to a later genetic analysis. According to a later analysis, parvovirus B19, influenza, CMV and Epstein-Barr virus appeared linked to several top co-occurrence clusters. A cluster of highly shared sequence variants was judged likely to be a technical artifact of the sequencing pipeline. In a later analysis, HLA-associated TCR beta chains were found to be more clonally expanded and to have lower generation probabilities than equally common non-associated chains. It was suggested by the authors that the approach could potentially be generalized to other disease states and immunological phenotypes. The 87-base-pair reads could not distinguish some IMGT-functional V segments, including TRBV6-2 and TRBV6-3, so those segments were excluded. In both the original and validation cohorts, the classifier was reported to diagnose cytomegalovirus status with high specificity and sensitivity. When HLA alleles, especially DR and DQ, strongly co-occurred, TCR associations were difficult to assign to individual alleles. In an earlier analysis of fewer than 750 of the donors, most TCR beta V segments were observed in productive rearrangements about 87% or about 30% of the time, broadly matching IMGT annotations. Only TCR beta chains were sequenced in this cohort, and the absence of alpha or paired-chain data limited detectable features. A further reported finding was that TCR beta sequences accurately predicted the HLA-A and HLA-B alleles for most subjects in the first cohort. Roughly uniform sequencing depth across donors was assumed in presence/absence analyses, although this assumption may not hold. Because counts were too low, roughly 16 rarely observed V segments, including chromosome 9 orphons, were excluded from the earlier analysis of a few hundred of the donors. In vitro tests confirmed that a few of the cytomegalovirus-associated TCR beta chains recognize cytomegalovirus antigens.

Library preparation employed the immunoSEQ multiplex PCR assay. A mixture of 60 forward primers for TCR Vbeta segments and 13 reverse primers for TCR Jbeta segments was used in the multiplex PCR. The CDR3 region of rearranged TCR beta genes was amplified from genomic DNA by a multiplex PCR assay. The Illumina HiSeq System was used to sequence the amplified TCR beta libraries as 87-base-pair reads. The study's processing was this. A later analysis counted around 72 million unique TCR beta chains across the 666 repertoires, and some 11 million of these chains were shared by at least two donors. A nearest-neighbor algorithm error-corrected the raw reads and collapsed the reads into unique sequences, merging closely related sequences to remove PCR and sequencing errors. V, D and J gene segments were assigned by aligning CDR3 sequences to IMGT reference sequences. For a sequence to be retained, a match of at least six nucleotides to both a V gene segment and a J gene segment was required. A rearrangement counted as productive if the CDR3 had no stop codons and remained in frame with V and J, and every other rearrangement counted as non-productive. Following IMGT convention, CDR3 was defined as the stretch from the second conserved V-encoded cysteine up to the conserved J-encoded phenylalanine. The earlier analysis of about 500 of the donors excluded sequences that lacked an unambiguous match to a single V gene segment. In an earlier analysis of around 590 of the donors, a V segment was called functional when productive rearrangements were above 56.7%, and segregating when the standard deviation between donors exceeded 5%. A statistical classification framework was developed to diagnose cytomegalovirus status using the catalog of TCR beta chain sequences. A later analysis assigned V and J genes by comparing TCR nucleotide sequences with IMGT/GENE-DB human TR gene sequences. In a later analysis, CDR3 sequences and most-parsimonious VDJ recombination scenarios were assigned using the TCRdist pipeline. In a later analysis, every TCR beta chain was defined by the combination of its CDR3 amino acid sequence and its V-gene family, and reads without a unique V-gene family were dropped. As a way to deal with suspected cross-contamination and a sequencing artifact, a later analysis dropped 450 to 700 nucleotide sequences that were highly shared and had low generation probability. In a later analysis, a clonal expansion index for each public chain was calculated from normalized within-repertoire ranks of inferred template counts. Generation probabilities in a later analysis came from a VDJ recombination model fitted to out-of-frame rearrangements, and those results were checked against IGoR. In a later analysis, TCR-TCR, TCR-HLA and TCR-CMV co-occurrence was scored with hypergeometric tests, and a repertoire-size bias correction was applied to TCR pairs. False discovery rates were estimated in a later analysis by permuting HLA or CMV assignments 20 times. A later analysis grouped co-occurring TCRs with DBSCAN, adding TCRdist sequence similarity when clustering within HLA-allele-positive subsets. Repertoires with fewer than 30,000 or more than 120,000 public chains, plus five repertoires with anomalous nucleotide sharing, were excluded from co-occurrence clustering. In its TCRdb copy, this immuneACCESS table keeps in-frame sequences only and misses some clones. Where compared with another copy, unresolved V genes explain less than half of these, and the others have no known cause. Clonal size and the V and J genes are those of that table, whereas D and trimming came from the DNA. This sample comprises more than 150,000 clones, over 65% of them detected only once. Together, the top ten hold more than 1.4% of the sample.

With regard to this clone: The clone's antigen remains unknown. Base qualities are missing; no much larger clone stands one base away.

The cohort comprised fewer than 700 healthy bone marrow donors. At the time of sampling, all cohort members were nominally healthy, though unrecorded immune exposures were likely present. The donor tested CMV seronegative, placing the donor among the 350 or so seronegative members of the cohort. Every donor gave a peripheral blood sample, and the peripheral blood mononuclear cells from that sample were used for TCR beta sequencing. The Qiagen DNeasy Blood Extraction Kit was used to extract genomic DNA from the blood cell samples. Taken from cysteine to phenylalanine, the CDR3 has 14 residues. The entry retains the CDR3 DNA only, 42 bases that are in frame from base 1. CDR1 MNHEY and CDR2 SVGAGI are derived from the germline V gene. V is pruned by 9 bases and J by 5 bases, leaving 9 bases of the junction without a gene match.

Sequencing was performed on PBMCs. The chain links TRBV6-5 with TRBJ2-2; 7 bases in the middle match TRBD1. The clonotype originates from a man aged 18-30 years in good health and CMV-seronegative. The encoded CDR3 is CASRQGEETGELFF. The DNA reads TGTGCCAGTAGACAGGGTGAAGAAACCGGGGAGCTGTTTTTT.